A single sample is the source of the 5 T cell receptor beta chains below, sequenced in a study of shared clonotypes between healthy human individuals. Profiled with immunoSEQ multiplex PCR; TCRdb holds only in-frame clones, not every one. Altogether some 2.1 million clones are present, 85% to 95% being singletons, with the ten largest covering roughly 0.13%. The sequenced sample was naive CD4+ T cells sorted from blood. Subset indicated: CD45RA+ positively selected. Source of these receptors: a man younger than 30 in good health.

This chain links TRBV28 with TRBJ1-2, with 8 bases identical to TRBD1. This CDR3 is 15 amino acids long. Germline CDR1 MDHEN, CDR2 SYDVKM. The junction had 12 bases not matched to a gene; V was cut back by 5 bases and J by 7 bases. The CDR3 sequence: CASSPPGQAFGGYTF. CDR3 bases: TGTGCCAGCAGTCCTCCGGGACAGGCCTTCGGTGGCTACACCTTC.

This rearrangement joins TRBV5-1 to TRBJ1-1; D is perhaps TRBD1 (6 bases). V was trimmed by 4 bases and J by 10 bases, leaving 20 bases between them. The CDR3 sequence is 14 residues long. Germline CDR1 and CDR2: SGHRS and YFSETQ. The CDR3 sequence is CASSPAQGQFRAFF. In DNA, the CDR3 is TGCGCCAGCAGCCCTGCCCAAGGACAGTTTAGAGCTTTCTTT.

V and J are TRBV18 and TRBJ1-2; D remains unclear. Trimming took off 3 bases at V and 2 bases at J, with 13 bases between the two ends. The CDR3 spans 15 residues. CDR1 KGHSH and CDR2 LQKENI come from the germline V gene. In DNA, the CDR3 is TGTGCCAGCTCACCCGGCAGTTTGGAGAACTATGGCTACACCTTC. This sequence encodes CASSPGSLENYGYTF.

This clone turned up a few times. The chain is built from TRBV18 and TRBJ1-2, with D maybe TRBD1 (5 bases). V dropped 6 bases and J dropped 8 bases, with 13 bases sitting between them. Per germline, CDR1 KGHSH and CDR2 LQKENI. The CDR3 totals 12 residues. Written as DNA, the CDR3 is TGTGCCAGCTCCCCCAGGGTTGACGGCTACACCTTC. This sequence encodes CASSPRVDGYTF.

This chain links TRBV5-1 with TRBJ2-1, with 9 bases fitting TRBD1. The length of the CDR3 is 15 residues. Germline CDR1 is SGHRS and CDR2 is YFSETQ. J lost 4 bases, V lost 4 bases, and 6 bases had no gene match. The CDR3: CASSHRTGAYNEQFF. CDR3 coding DNA: TGCGCCAGCAGCCATAGGACAGGGGCATACAATGAGCAGTTCTTC. Full variable domain (missing parts from reference TRBV5-1 and TRBJ2-1): KAGVTQTPRYLIKTRGQQVTLSCSPISGHRSVSWYQQTPGQGLQFLFEYFSETQRNKGNFPGRFSGRQFSNSRSEMNVSTLELGDSALYLCASSHRTGAYNEQFFGPGTRLTVL.